This entry features one T cell receptor beta chain sequence. Its antigen is unknown. No much larger clonotype is one base removed from it; base qualities were not supplied. This record comes from a study of metastatic and nonmetastatic thyroid tumors (dated by TCRdb to 2018 to 2021). As for the study more broadly: Repertoires were compared across peripheral blood and tumor or nodule tissue samples from malignant and benign thyroid patients.

Libraries were prepared through PCR. The sample was run on an Illumina HiSeq 4000. The TCR beta-chain CDR3 region of each patient was profiled by high-throughput sequencing. For the original study's pipeline: A classifier to discriminate distant-metastatic papillary thyroid cancer patients was built from CDR3 differences across clinicopathological groups. The Shannon index was used to assess repertoire diversity, and the Morisita-Horn index was used to assess tumor-blood repertoire similarity. TCRdb redid the processing of the public reads, applying fastp at Q25 and MiXCR, and retained in-frame beta chains. The V and J calls were determined by TCRdb, not by the authors. The sample contains tens of thousands of clones, around 20% of them found a single time. The ten largest clones take up 4.4% of the sample. No treatment had been received by any patient before thyroid surgery. Using T-cell receptor beta sequencing, the study looked back at clinical samples from patients collected from about 2011 to 2018.

Broader findings and caveats from the paper: In both blood and tumor samples, malignant tumors were reported to have significantly higher TCR beta diversity than benign nodules.

There are 17 amino acids in the CDR3, from cysteine to phenylalanine inclusive. Only the CDR3 part of the read is kept: 51 bases, read in frame from the first base. Trimming takes 5 bases from V and 0 bases from J, and the germline ends sit 18 bases apart. From a lookup of the germline V gene (reference sequence), CDR1 and CDR2 are SGHAT and FQDESV. This TCR was recovered from a female donor with papillary thyroid cancer or a benign thyroid nodule (not recorded which). Some clones in this sample may be carry-over from other donors' samples. Sequenced input: adjacent normal tissue. The chain is encoded by TRBV11-1 joined to TRBJ2-3; the D segment is perhaps TRBD1 or TRBD2, each sharing 5 matched bases. The CDR3 reads CASSADGAVISTDTQYF. The DNA sequence reads TGTGCCAGCAGCGCAGACGGGGCAGTGATAAGCACAGATACGCAGTATTTT.